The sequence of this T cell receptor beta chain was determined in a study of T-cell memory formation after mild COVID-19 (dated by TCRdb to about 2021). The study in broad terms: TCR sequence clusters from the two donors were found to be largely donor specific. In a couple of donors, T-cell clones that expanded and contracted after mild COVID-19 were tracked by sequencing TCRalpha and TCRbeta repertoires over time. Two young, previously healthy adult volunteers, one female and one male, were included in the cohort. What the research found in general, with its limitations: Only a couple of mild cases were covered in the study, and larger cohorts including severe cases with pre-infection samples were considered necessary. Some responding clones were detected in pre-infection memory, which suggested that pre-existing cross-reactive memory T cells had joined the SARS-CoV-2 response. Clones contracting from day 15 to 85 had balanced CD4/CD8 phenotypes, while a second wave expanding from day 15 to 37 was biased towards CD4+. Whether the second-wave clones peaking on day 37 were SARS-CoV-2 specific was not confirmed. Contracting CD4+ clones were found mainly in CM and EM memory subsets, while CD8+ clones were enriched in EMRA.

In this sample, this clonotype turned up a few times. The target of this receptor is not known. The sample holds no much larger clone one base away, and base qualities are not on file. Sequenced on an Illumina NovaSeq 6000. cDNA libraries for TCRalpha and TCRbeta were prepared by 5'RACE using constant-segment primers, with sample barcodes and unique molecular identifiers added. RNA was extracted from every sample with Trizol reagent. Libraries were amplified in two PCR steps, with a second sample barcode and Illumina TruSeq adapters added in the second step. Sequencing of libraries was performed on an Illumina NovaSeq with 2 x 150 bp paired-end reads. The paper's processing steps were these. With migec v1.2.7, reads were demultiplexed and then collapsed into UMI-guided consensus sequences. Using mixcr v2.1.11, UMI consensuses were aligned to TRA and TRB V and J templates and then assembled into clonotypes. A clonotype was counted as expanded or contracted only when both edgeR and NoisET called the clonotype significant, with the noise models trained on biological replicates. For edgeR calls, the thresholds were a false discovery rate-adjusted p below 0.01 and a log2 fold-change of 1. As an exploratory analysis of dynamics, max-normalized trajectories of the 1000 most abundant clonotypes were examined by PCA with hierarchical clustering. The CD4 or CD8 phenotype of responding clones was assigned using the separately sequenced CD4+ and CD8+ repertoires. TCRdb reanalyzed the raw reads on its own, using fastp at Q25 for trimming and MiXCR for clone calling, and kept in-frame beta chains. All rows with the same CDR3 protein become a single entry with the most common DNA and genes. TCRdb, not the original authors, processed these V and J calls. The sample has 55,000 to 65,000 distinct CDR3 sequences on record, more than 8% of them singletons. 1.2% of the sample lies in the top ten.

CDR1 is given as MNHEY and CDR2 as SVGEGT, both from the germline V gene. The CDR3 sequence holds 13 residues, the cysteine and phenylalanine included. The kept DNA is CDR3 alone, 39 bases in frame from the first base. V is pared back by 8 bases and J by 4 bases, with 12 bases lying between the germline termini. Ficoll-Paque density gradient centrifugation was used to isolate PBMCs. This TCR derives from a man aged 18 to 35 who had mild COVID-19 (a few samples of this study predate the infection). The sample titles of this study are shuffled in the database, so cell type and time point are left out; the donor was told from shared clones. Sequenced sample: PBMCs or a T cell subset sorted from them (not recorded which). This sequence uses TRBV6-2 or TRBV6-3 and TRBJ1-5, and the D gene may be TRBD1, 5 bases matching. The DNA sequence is TGTGCCAGCCTAGGGACGGGAAATCAGCCCCAGCATTTT. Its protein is CASLGTGNQPQHF.